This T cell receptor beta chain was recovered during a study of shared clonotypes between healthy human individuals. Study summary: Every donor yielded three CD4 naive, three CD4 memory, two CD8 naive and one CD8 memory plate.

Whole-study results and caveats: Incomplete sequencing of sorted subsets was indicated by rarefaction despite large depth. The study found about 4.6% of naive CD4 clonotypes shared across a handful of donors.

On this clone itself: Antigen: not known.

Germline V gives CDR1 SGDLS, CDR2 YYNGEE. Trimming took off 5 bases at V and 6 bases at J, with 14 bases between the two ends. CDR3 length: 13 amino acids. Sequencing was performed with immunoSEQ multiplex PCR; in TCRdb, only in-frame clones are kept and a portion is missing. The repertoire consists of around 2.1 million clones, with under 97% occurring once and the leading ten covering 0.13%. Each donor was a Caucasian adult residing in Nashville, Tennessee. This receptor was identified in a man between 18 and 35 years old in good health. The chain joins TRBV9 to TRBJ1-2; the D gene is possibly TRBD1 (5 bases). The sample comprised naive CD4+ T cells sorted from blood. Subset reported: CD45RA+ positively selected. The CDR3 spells CASSNQGGDGYTF. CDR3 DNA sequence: TGTGCCAGCAGTAACCAGGGAGGGGATGGCTACACCTTC.